The next 19 T cell receptor beta chains were all read from a single sample in a study of blood T cell repertoires in COVID-19. The protocol was immunoSEQ multiplex PCR, while the TCRdb copy is restricted to in-frame clones and leaves out a portion. The sample has approximately 120,000 clones, around 90% seen once. Sequencing was carried out using peripheral blood. Receptors originate from a human donor in a cohort sampled during active COVID-19.

The chain couples TRBV14 to TRBJ2-1; no clear D. V dropped 1 base and J dropped 3 bases, with 10 bases sitting between them. Germline CDR1 reads SGHDN; CDR2 reads FVKESK. CDR3 length equals 15 residues. The DNA of the CDR3 is TGTGCCAGCAGCCAAGCAGGCTTTGGCTACAATGAGCAGTTCTTC. It translates to CASSQAGFGYNEQFF.

The CDR3 DNA follows: TGTGCCAGCAGCTTGGAATCTCTGAGCTATGGCTACACCTTC. Its protein is CASSLESLSYGYTF. This chain links TRBV5-4 with TRBJ1-2; D gene unclear. The CDR3 contains 14 residues. The V gene's germline CDR1 is SGHNT and CDR2 YYREEE (reference sequence). Trimming shortened V by 0 bases and J by 4 bases, and 10 bases separated the two germline ends.

The V and J genes are TRBV10-3 and TRBJ2-3; 7 bases are a match to TRBD2. The length of the CDR3 is 14 residues. The ends lost 4 bases at V and 6 bases at J; junction bases unmatched: 7. Germline CDR1 and CDR2: ENHRY and SYGVKD. The chain's CDR3 is CAISATGGSDTQYF. DNA for the CDR3: TGTGCCATCAGTGCTACCGGGGGGTCTGATACGCAGTATTTT.

This chain links TRBV4-1 with TRBJ2-2; TRBD2 aligns across 8 bases. Germline loops: CDR1 MGHRA, CDR2 YSYEKL. There are 15 residues in the CDR3. The V gene end was trimmed by 1 base and the J gene end by 4 bases; junction bases not matched to a gene: 2. This CDR3 reads CASSQVGGGTGELFF. Here the CDR3 DNA reads TGCGCCAGCAGCCAAGTCGGGGGGGGCACCGGGGAGCTGTTTTTT.

The chain combines TRBV7-9 with TRBJ1-1; TRBD1 is a possible D gene (6 bases). Deletions cut 2 bases from V and 5 bases from J, with 15 bases between. From germline, CDR1 is SEHNR and CDR2 FQNEAQ (reference sequence). The CDR3 totals 15 residues. Written as DNA, the CDR3 is TGTGCCAGCAGCTTATCTGGGGGCCAGGGGACTGAAGCTTTCTTT. Its protein product is CASSLSGGQGTEAFF.

This chain uses TRBV5-4 with TRBJ1-6; D is possibly TRBD1 (5 bases). V lost 4 bases and J lost 8, with 16 bases in between. Germline V gives CDR1 SGHNT, CDR2 YYREEE (reference sequence). The CDR3 sequence is 15 residues long. The CDR3 sequence: CASSRGGGGDSPLHF. For the CDR3, the DNA is TGTGCCAGCAGCCGTGGTGGGGGGGGAGATTCACCCCTCCACTTT.

This clone was seen a single time. The chain joins TRBV7-2 to TRBJ2-1; 10 positions match TRBD2. With V trimmed by 7 bases and J by 0 bases, 3 bases remained unmatched. In germline, CDR1 is SGHTA, CDR2 FQGNSA. This CDR3 is built from 15 residues. The CDR3 loop reads CASKVAGGSYNEQFF. CDR3 nucleotides: TGTGCCAGCAAGGTAGCGGGGGGCTCCTACAATGAGCAGTTCTTC.

V gene TRBV28 combines with J gene TRBJ1-2; TRBD1 agrees at 8 bases. The germline gives CDR1 MDHEN, CDR2 SYDVKM. This CDR3 is 14 amino acids long. Trimming took 10 bases from V and 5 from J; bases not matched to a gene: 12. The CDR3 is CATGQGQGKYGYTF. In DNA, the CDR3 is TGTGCCACCGGACAGGGACAAGGGAAATATGGCTACACCTTC.

V gene TRBV4-2 combines with J gene TRBJ1-4; D is perhaps TRBD1 (5 bases). Trimming pared 4 bases from V and 5 bases from J, leaving 14 bases between. This CDR3 contains 15 residues. Germline V gene data show CDR1 as LGHNA and CDR2 as YNFKEQ. The CDR3 loop is CASSRQSGGNEKLFF. CDR3 DNA: TGTGCCAGCAGCCGACAGTCGGGGGGGAATGAAAAACTGTTTTTT.

The V call is TRBV9, the J call TRBJ2-5, with D perhaps matching TRBD1 (5 bases). This CDR3 has 13 residues. Germline V gene sequence: CDR1 SGDLS, CDR2 YYNGEE. V lost 4 bases, J lost 1 base, and 8 bases lay in between. CDR3 sequence reads: CASSKDTQETQYF. The CDR3 DNA reads as TGTGCCAGCAGCAAGGACACCCAAGAGACCCAGTACTTC. Full variable domain (remainder filled in from reference TRBV9 and TRBJ2-5): DSGVTQTPKHLITATGQRVTLRCSPRSGDLSVYWYQQSLDQGLQFLIQYYNGEERAKGNILERFSAQQFPDLHSELNLSSLELGDSALYFCASSKDTQETQYFGPGTRLLVL.

This sequence joins TRBV9 and TRBJ2-1; TRBD1 matches at 11 bases. Unmatched junction bases numbered 2, after V lost 3 bases and J lost 6 bases. The germline V gene encodes CDR1 SGDLS and CDR2 YYNGEE. There are 14 residues in the CDR3. CDR3 amino acids: CASSADRGRNEQFF. CDR3 DNA: TGTGCCAGCAGCGCGGACAGGGGGCGCAATGAGCAGTTCTTC.

The chain uses TRBV7-2 and TRBJ2-5; 11 positions agree with TRBD2. V was pared by 6 bases and J by 5 bases, with 8 bases of the junction left unmatched. The CDR3 has 15 residues. Per the germline V gene, CDR1 is SGHTA and CDR2 is FQGNSA. Here the CDR3 DNA reads TGTGCCAGCAGTTTGCTAGCGGGAGGTAGGGAGACCCAGTACTTC. The encoded protein is CASSLLAGGRETQYF.

The V and J genes are TRBV7-9 and TRBJ1-4, with D possibly TRBD1 on 5 matching bases. This CDR3 is 16 amino acids long. The germline V and J ends were trimmed by 5 bases and 3 bases, with 16 bases remaining between them. Germline assignment: CDR1 SEHNR and CDR2 FQNEAQ (reference sequence). The DNA of the CDR3 is TGTGCCAGCAGCCCCGCTTTTGGGGCTGCTAATGAAAAACTGTTTTTT. Its protein is CASSPAFGAANEKLFF.

This clone has more than one count but fewer than ten. V and J are TRBV7-9 and TRBJ2-7; D is unresolved. The germline gives CDR1 SEHNR, CDR2 FQNEAQ (reference sequence). The ends were cut back, 2 bases at V and 3 bases at J, with 5 bases in the middle. CDR3 length: 12 residues. CDR3 region: CASSLTGYEQYF. In DNA, the CDR3 is TGTGCCAGCAGCTTAACGGGCTACGAGCAGTACTTC.

V gene TRBV5-6 combines with J gene TRBJ1-2; TRBD1 is a possible D gene (6 bases). The germline V gene has CDR1 SGHDT and CDR2 YYEEEE. The CDR3 has 13 amino acids. V was trimmed by 0 bases and J by 4 bases, leaving 7 bases between them. The CDR3 loop reads CASSLGRGYGYTF. CDR3 bases: TGTGCCAGCAGCTTGGGCAGGGGCTATGGCTACACCTTC.

J is TRBJ1-3 and V is TRBV2, with 11 nucleotides matching TRBD1. V shed 6 bases and J 4 bases; nucleotides not matched to a gene: 8. This CDR3 spans 16 amino acids. CDR1 is SNHLY and CDR2 is FYNNEI in the germline V gene. The CDR3 loop is CASSRDRGVLGNTIYF. The CDR3 DNA sequence: TGTGCCAGCAGCCGGGACAGGGGGGTTCTAGGAAACACCATATATTTT.

This clone was counted between two and nine times. This chain uses TRBV6-1 with TRBJ1-5, with D perhaps TRBD1 (6 bases). This CDR3 contains 15 residues. The germline V gene has CDR1 MNHNS and CDR2 SASEGT. The V end was cut by 3 bases, the J end by 1 base, with 10 bases between. CDR3 in DNA: TGTGCCAGCAGTGATGGACAGTTAAGCAATCAGCCCCAGCATTTT. This codes for CASSDGQLSNQPQHF.

This clone was observed a single time. The chain has TRBV4-1 and TRBJ2-6; 9 bases agree with TRBD1. Germline trimming cut 3 bases from V and 2 bases from J; bases unmatched to any gene: 11. Germline CDR1 MGHRA, CDR2 YSYEKL. The CDR3 consists of 19 residues. The CDR3 nucleotides read TGCGCCAGCAGCCAGGCCCTTCGACAGGGGGGAGCTGGGGCCAACGTCCTGACTTTC. This translates into CASSQALRQGGAGANVLTF.

The chain employs TRBV19 and TRBJ1-6, with 7 bases matching TRBD1. V lost 2 bases to trimming and J lost 5 bases; unmatched junction nucleotides: 9. This CDR3 has 17 amino acids. CDR1 and CDR2 from the germline V gene are LNHDA and SQIVND (reference sequence). The CDR3 here is CASSISRYRGDNSPLHF. The CDR3 DNA follows: TGTGCCAGTAGTATATCCCGCTACAGGGGTGATAATTCACCCCTCCACTTT.